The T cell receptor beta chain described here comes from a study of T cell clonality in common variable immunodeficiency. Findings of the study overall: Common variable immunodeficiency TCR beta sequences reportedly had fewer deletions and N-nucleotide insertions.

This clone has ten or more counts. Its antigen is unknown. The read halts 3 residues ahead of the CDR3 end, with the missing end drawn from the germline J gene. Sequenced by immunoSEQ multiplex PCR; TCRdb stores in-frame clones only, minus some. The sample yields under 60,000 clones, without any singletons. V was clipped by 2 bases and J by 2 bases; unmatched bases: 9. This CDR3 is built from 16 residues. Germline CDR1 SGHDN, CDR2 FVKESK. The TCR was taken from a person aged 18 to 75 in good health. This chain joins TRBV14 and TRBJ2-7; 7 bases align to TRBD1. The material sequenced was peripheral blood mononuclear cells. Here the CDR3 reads CASSQFTGTEPYEQYF. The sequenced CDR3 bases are TGTGCCAGCAGCCAATTCACCGGGACAGAGCCCTACGAG.